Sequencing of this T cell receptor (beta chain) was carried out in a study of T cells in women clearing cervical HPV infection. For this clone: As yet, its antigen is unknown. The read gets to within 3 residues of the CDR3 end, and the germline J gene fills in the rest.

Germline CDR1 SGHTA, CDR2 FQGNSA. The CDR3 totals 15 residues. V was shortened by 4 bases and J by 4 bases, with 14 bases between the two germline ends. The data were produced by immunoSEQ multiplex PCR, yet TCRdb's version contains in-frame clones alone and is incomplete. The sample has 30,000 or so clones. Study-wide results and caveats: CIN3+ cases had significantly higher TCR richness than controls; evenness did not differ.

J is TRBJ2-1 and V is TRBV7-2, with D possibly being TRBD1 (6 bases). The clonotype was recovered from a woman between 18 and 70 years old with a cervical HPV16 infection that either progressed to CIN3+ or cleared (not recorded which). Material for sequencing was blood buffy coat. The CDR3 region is CASSSQGHLYNEQFF. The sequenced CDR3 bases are TGTGCCAGCAGCTCCCAGGGACACCTATACAATGAG. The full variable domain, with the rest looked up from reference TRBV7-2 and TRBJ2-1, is GAGVSQSPSNKVTEKGKDVELRCDPISGHTALYWYRQSLGQGLEFLIYFQGNSAPDKSGLPSDRFSAERTGGSVSTLTIQRTQQEDSAVYLCASSSQGHLYNEQFFGPGTRLTVL.